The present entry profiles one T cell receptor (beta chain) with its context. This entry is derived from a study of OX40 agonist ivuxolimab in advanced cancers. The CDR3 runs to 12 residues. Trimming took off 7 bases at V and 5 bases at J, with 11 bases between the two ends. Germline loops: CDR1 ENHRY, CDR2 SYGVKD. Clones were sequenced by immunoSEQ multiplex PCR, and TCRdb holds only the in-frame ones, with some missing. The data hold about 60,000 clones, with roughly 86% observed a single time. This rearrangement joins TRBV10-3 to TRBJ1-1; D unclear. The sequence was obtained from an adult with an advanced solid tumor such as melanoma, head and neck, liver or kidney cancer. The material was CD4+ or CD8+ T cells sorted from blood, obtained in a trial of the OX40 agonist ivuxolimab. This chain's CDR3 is CAITGTGTEAFF. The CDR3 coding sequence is TGTGCCATCACAGGAACGGGTACTGAAGCTTTCTTT.